One and the same sample provided the 17 T cell receptor beta chains below, sequenced in a study of radiotherapy plus CTLA-4 blockade in lung cancer. Sequencing used immunoSEQ multiplex PCR; TCRdb keeps in-frame clones, though not all of them. The table has over 85,000 clones, roughly 79% seen once. Material: peripheral blood, obtained from a patient treated with radiotherapy plus ipilimumab. All receptors derive from a human donor with non-small cell lung cancer who had a partial response to radiotherapy plus ipilimumab. Some clones in this sample may be carry-over from other donors' samples.

This chain uses TRBV27 with TRBJ2-7, with D perhaps TRBD2 (5 bases). This CDR3 region has 14 residues. With 6 bases removed from V and 2 bases from J, the gap between germline ends came to 14 bases. CDR1 is MNHEY and CDR2 is SMNVEV in the germline V gene (reference sequence). DNA for the CDR3: TGTGCCAGCAGGGACTCGGCAGTGGCCTACGAGCAGTACTTC. Translation: CASRDSAVAYEQYF.

The chain joins TRBV6-5 to TRBJ1-2, with TRBD1 identical over 7 bases. This CDR3 region has 13 residues. The V segment lost 2 bases and the J segment 8 bases; nucleotides outside the gene matches: 5. CDR1 is MNHEY, CDR2 SVGAGI, per germline. The CDR3 DNA reads TGTGCCAGCAGTTACGACAGGGTGGCCGGCTACACCTTC. Translated: CASSYDRVAGYTF.

The rearrangement uses TRBV19 and TRBJ2-2, with a possible D match to TRBD2 (5 bases). This CDR3 spans 16 amino acids. The V gene lost 10 bases and the J gene lost 5 bases, with 23 bases spanning the gap. Germline CDR1 LNHDA, CDR2 SQIVND (reference sequence). The CDR3 spells CATRPAGLLLTGELFF. The CDR3 bases are TGTGCCACCAGGCCGGCGGGCTTATTATTAACCGGGGAGCTGTTTTTT.

The chain carries TRBV19 and TRBJ1-2, with D perhaps matching TRBD1 (5 bases). Germline lookup yields CDR1 LNHDA and CDR2 SQIVND (reference sequence). The V gene lost 10 bases and the J gene lost 5 bases, with 11 bases spanning the gap. The CDR3 runs to 11 residues. The CDR3 region has the DNA TGTGCCATTATGGAGGGGTATGGCTACACCTTC. Residues: CAIMEGYGYTF.

The chain recombines TRBV9 with TRBJ2-1, with D hard to call. CDR1 is SGDLS and CDR2 is YYNGEE in the germline V gene. Deletions cut 4 bases from V and 4 bases from J, with 18 bases between. The CDR3 covers 16 residues. The CDR3: CASSTDLGGGYNEQFF. Written as DNA, the CDR3 is TGTGCCAGCAGCACCGACTTGGGTGGCGGTTACAATGAGCAGTTCTTC.

The rearrangement links TRBV9 to TRBJ2-3; the match to TRBD2 covers 10 bases. Germline V gene data show CDR1 as SGDLS and CDR2 as YYNGEE. With 2 bases clipped from V and 5 bases from J, the junction kept 5 bases outside the gene matches. The CDR3 runs to 15 residues. CDR3 nucleotides: TGTGCCAGCAGCGTTCTTAGCGGGGGGATAGATACGCAGTATTTT. This gives the protein CASSVLSGGIDTQYF. The whole variable domain, filled in from reference TRBV9 and TRBJ2-3, reads DSGVTQTPKHLITATGQRVTLRCSPRSGDLSVYWYQQSLDQGLQFLIQYYNGEERAKGNILERFSAQQFPDLHSELNLSSLELGDSALYFCASSVLSGGIDTQYFGPGTRLTVL.

This chain connects TRBV27 to TRBJ2-3; 7 nucleotides align to TRBD2. V trimming: 3 bases; J trimming: 3 bases; junction bases outside the gene matches: 6. This CDR3 spans 15 amino acids. Germline V gene data show CDR1 as MNHEY and CDR2 as SMNVEV (reference sequence). CDR3 DNA: TGTGCCAGCAGTTTCGGAGCGGGATCAACAGATACGCAGTATTTT. Translation: CASSFGAGSTDTQYF.

There are many counts of this clone. The V and J genes are TRBV10-3 and TRBJ1-2; D may be TRBD1 (6 bases). CDR1 ENHRY and CDR2 SYGVKD come from the germline V gene. The CDR3 has 13 residues. Trimming removed 6 bases from V and 3 bases from J, with 11 bases in between. The CDR3 is CAIRLQGDYGYTF. The CDR3 nucleotides are TGTGCCATCAGGCTACAGGGCGACTATGGCTACACCTTC.

A note on this clone: The identical CDR3 is also encoded by other nucleotide sequences in the sample. V is TRBV4-3 and J is TRBJ2-7, with 14 bases that match TRBD2. There are 18 residues in the CDR3. V shed 4 bases, J shed 3 bases, and the junction held 11 bases outside the gene matches. The germline gives CDR1 LGHNA, CDR2 YSLEER. The CDR3, as DNA: TGCGCCAGCAGCCGCGACCCCGGACTAGCGGGGGGTTTCTACGAGCAGTACTTC. It codes for CASSRDPGLAGGFYEQYF.

The J gene is TRBJ1-2, the V gene TRBV2, with a possible D match to TRBD1 (5 bases). The V end was cut by 6 bases, the J end by 4 bases, with 9 bases between. The CDR3 has 12 amino acids. The germline V gene encodes CDR1 SNHLY and CDR2 FYNNEI. CDR3 in amino acids: CASSPDTYGYTF. The CDR3 DNA reads as TGTGCCAGCAGCCCGGACACCTATGGCTACACCTTC.

This chain uses TRBV5-8 with TRBJ1-2; TRBD1 aligns across 7 bases. The germline V gene encodes CDR1 SGHTS and CDR2 YDEGEE. With V trimmed by 2 bases and J by 8 bases, 9 bases remained unmatched. The CDR3 contains 14 residues. Here the CDR3 reads CASSFRDSVGGYTF. CDR3 sequence (DNA): TGTGCCAGCAGCTTTCGGGACAGCGTCGGCGGCTACACCTTC.

This chain uses TRBV6-1 with TRBJ2-7; 10 bases agree with TRBD1. This CDR3 has 14 residues. The ends lost 6 bases at V and 4 bases at J; junction bases unmatched: 6. CDR1 MNHNS and CDR2 SASEGT come from the germline V gene. The CDR3 protein is CASSPRQGAYEQYF. The CDR3 DNA follows: TGTGCCAGCAGCCCCAGACAGGGGGCATACGAGCAGTACTTC.

This clone was counted only a few times. For the CDR3, the DNA is TGTGCCAGCAAGCTGACAGCAACATCCTACGAGCAGTACTTC. It specifies CASKLTATSYEQYF. V usage is TRBV2 and J usage is TRBJ2-7, with D possibly matching TRBD1 (5 bases). The germline CDR1 and CDR2 sequences are SNHLY and FYNNEI. This CDR3 has 14 residues. V gave up 7 bases and J gave up 1 base, with 14 bases separating them.

The rearrangement joins TRBV5-6 to TRBJ2-2, with a weak D call TRBD2 (6 bases). This CDR3 is 13 amino acids long. V was pared by 4 bases and J by 6 bases, with 10 bases between. Germline CDR1 and CDR2: SGHDT and YYEEEE. CDR3 bases: TGTGCCAGCAGCACGACTAGTCCCGGGGAGCTGTTTTTT. The encoded protein is CASSTTSPGELFF. The entire variable domain, with the rest obtained from reference TRBV5-6 and TRBJ2-2, is as follows: DAGVTQSPTHLIKTRGQQVTLRCSPKSGHDTVSWYQQALGQGPQFIFQYYEEEERQRGNFPDRFSGHQFPNYSSELNVNALLLGDSALYLCASSTTSPGELFFGEGSRLTVL.

This chain links TRBV5-5 with TRBJ1-2; D may be TRBD1 (5 bases). Trimming took off 1 base at V and 0 bases at J, with 10 bases between the two ends. CDR1 and CDR2 from the germline V gene are SGHKS and YYEKEE (reference sequence). The CDR3 is 15 amino acids. The CDR3 DNA sequence: TGTGCCAGCAGCTTGTTAGACAGCTCTAACTATGGCTACACCTTC. Its translation: CASSLLDSSNYGYTF.

The CDR3 coding sequence is TGTGCCAGCGCTCCACCGGGATTGAACACTGAAGCTTTCTTT. Its protein product is CASAPPGLNTEAFF. The rearrangement uses TRBV28 and TRBJ1-1, with D uncertain. Trimming stripped 8 bases from V and 0 bases from J, with 13 bases between. Per germline, CDR1 MDHEN and CDR2 SYDVKM. The CDR3 length is 14 residues.

This clone occurred once. J is TRBJ2-1 and V is TRBV5-1; D is possibly TRBD2 (6 bases). CDR3 size: 15 residues. With 1 base removed from V and 0 bases from J, the gap between germline ends came to 8 bases. The germline V gene has CDR1 SGHRS and CDR2 YFSETQ. The CDR3 DNA is TGCGCCAGCAGCTTGACCGGGAGCTCCTACAATGAGCAGTTCTTC. As protein: CASSLTGSSYNEQFF.